The 21 T cell receptor beta chains listed next were all sequenced from one sample in a study of shared clonotypes between healthy human individuals. Method: immunoSEQ multiplex PCR; TCRdb's copy keeps in-frame clones and lacks some. Of 450,000 to 500,000 clones in the sample, 79% were seen once. Sequencing used PBMCs. The receptor set was obtained from a woman aged 40 to 50 in good health. Some clones in this sample may be carry-over from other donors' samples.

About this clone itself: A single base is all that separates this from a far larger clone, so a read error is likely. The chain is built from TRBV4-3 and TRBJ1-1; possibly TRBD1 for D (5 bases). Trimming cost V 0 bases and J 4 bases, with 9 bases left between them. The CDR3 runs to 14 residues. Germline V gives CDR1 LGHNA, CDR2 YSLEER. As DNA, the CDR3 is TGCGCCAGCAGCCAAGATTCCGGGGGCACTGAAGCTTTCTTT. Its translation: CASSQDSGGTEAFF.

This clone was counted between two and nine times. The rearrangement joins TRBV7-2 to TRBJ1-3; 7 nucleotides match TRBD1. This CDR3 region has 15 residues. Germline assignment: CDR1 SGHTA and CDR2 FQGNSA. Trimming cost V 5 bases and J 4 bases; bases outside gene matches: 8. The CDR3 protein is CASSPRQGPGNTIYF. As DNA, the CDR3 is TGTGCCAGCAGCCCGAGACAGGGTCCCGGAAACACCATATATTTT.

This clone occurred once. V usage is TRBV11-1 and J usage is TRBJ2-2, with 8 bases fitting TRBD2. The V gene's germline CDR1 is SGHAT and CDR2 FQDESV (reference sequence). This CDR3 has 16 residues. Trimming cost V 5 bases and J 3 bases; bases outside gene matches: 8. CDR3 nucleotides: TGTGCCAGCAGCCGAAAGCGGGAGCGGTACACCGGGGAGCTGTTTTTT. Its protein product is CASSRKRERYTGELFF.

The rearrangement links TRBV13 to TRBJ2-3; possibly TRBD2 for D (6 bases). The V gene lost 8 bases and the J gene lost 0 bases, with 12 bases spanning the gap. The CDR3 sequence is 14 residues long. Germline CDR1 and CDR2: PRHDT and FYEKMQ (reference sequence). In DNA, the CDR3 is TGTGCCAGCGGCTGGGGAGGAAGCACAGATACGCAGTATTTT. This codes for CASGWGGSTDTQYF.

The V and J genes are TRBV29-1 and TRBJ2-1; a weak D match, TRBD2 (5 bases). The CDR3 length is 13 residues. The V end was cut by 4 bases, the J end by 7 bases, with 14 bases between. Germline V gene lookup returns CDR1 SQVTM and CDR2 ANQGSEA. This CDR3 reads CSVVSIGSNEQFF. Here the CDR3 DNA reads TGCAGCGTTGTTTCGATAGGGAGTAATGAGCAGTTCTTC.

The J gene is TRBJ1-1, the V gene TRBV5-5, with D maybe TRBD1 (5 bases). Germline V gene sequence: CDR1 SGHKS, CDR2 YYEKEE (reference sequence). V was trimmed by 4 bases and J by 4 bases, leaving 11 bases between them. The CDR3 loop spans 13 amino acids. This CDR3 reads CASSETAGTEAFF. The CDR3 DNA is TGTGCCAGCAGCGAGACAGCGGGCACTGAAGCTTTCTTT. Supplemented by reference TRBV5-5 and TRBJ1-1, the full variable domain reads DAGVTQSPTHLIKTRGQQVTLRCSPISGHKSVSWYQQVLGQGPQFIFQYYEKEERGRGNFPDRFSARQFPNYSSELNVNALLLGDSALYLCASSETAGTEAFFGQGTRLTVV.

The rearrangement uses TRBV30 and TRBJ2-7, with 12 bases fitting TRBD2. Trimming at V came to 5 bases and at J to 6 bases, leaving 5 bases not matched to a gene. This CDR3 region has 13 residues. Germline loops: CDR1 GTSNPN, CDR2 SVGIG (reference sequence). In DNA, the CDR3 is TGTGCCTGGCTAGCGGGAGGGGCTCCCGAGCAGTACTTC. Translating gives CAWLAGGAPEQYF.

This rearrangement joins TRBV5-1 to TRBJ2-2; TRBD1 aligns across 7 bases. The CDR3 extends over 16 amino acids. CDR1 is SGHRS, CDR2 YFSETQ, per germline. V was pared by 4 bases and J by 0 bases, with 6 bases of the junction left unmatched. The CDR3 sequence is CASSDTGVANTGELFF. CDR3 DNA: TGCGCCAGCAGCGACACAGGGGTAGCGAACACCGGGGAGCTGTTTTTT.

J is TRBJ2-3 and V is TRBV28; D unresolved. CDR3 length equals 14 residues. V lost 7 bases and J lost 6, with 17 bases in between. CDR1 and CDR2 from the germline V gene are MDHEN and SYDVKM. The CDR3: CASTPGGSLDTQYF. CDR3 nucleotides: TGTGCCAGCACCCCTGGCGGAAGTTTGGATACGCAGTATTTT.

This rearrangement joins TRBV11-2 to TRBJ2-1; D perhaps matches TRBD1 (5 bases). CDR3 length: 14 amino acids. Per germline, CDR1 SGHAT and CDR2 FQNNGV. V lost 5 bases and J lost 2, with 10 bases in between. For the CDR3, the DNA is TGTGCCAGCAGCCCATGGACAACCTACAATGAGCAGTTCTTC. Its translation: CASSPWTTYNEQFF.

The V call is TRBV7-6, the J call TRBJ2-5; 9 nucleotides match TRBD1. CDR3 size: 15 residues. CDR1 and CDR2 from the germline V gene are SGHVS and FNYEAQ. J was trimmed by 3 bases and V by 2 bases; bases with no gene match: 4. The CDR3 here is CASSLWGQGKETQYF. The DNA for the CDR3 is TGTGCCAGCAGCTTATGGGGACAGGGAAAAGAGACCCAGTACTTC. Full variable domain (remainder filled in from reference TRBV7-6 and TRBJ2-5): GAGVSQSPRYKVTKRGQDVALRCDPISGHVSLYWYRQALGQGPEFLTYFNYEAQQDKSGLPNDRFSAERPEGSISTLTIQRTEQRDSAMYRCASSLWGQGKETQYFGPGTRLLVL.

The V and J genes are TRBV30 and TRBJ1-3; D remains unclear. The V gene lost 4 bases and the J gene lost 0 bases, with 10 bases spanning the gap. Germline CDR1 GTSNPN, CDR2 SVGIG (reference sequence). This CDR3 comprises 14 residues. CDR3 region: CAWTSGNSGNTIYF. CDR3 DNA sequence: TGTGCCTGGACCTCGGGAAACTCTGGAAACACCATATATTTT. Filled out from reference TRBV30 and TRBJ1-3, the complete variable domain reads SQTIHQWPATLVQPVGSPLSLECTVEGTSNPNLYWYRQAAGRGLQLLFYSVGIGQISSEVPQNLSASRPQDRQFILSSKKLLLSDSGFYLCAWTSGNSGNTIYFGEGSWLTVV.

The V and J genes are TRBV10-1 and TRBJ1-5, with D possibly TRBD1 on 5 matching bases. The germline CDR1 and CDR2 sequences are WNHNN and SYGVQD (reference sequence). V was clipped by 6 bases and J by 2 bases, with 17 bases between them. The CDR3 length is 16 residues. In nucleotides, the CDR3 is TGCGCCAGCAGCCAAAACAGGTACTTGGGCAATCAGCCCCAGCATTTT. As protein: CASSQNRYLGNQPQHF.

The chain couples TRBV11-3 to TRBJ1-6; D may be TRBD1 (5 bases). CDR3 length: 14 residues. Looked up from germline, CDR1 is SGHNT and CDR2 is YENEEA. Trimming pared 3 bases from V and 6 bases from J, leaving 9 bases between. CDR3 region: CASSLEGPNSPLHF. The DNA of the CDR3 is TGTGCCAGCAGCTTGGAGGGGCCTAATTCACCCCTCCACTTT.

The chain employs TRBV5-1 and TRBJ2-5; 9 nucleotides line up with TRBD2. V lost 4 bases to trimming and J lost 6 bases; unmatched junction nucleotides: 13. Germline V gene sequence: CDR1 SGHRS, CDR2 YFSETQ. The CDR3 extends over 16 amino acids. CDR3 sequence (DNA): TGCGCCAGCAGCCCCCCTGGGGCGGGAGGGCCGAAGACCCAGTACTTC. This translates into CASSPPGAGGPKTQYF.

This sequence joins TRBV11-2 and TRBJ2-2; no definite D call. The germline gives CDR1 SGHAT, CDR2 FQNNGV. This CDR3 is 12 amino acids long. V was pared by 4 bases and J by 5 bases, with 5 bases between. The CDR3 DNA reads as TGTGCCAGCAGCTCAGAAACCGGGGAGCTGTTTTTT. It specifies CASSSETGELFF.

This clone was picked up one time. V and J are TRBV5-1 and TRBJ1-2; D gene uncertain. The ends were cut back, 1 base at V and 2 bases at J, with 6 bases in the middle. Germline CDR1 SGHRS, CDR2 YFSETQ. The CDR3 sequence is 13 residues long. CDR3 amino acids: CASSLRRNYGYTF. In DNA, the CDR3 is TGCGCCAGCAGCTTGCGTAGAAACTATGGCTACACCTTC.

The chain is built from TRBV10-3 and TRBJ2-1; possibly TRBD2 for D (6 bases). Trimming removed 11 bases at V and 7 bases at J, with 21 bases between. Germline V gives CDR1 ENHRY, CDR2 SYGVKD. The CDR3 consists of 14 residues. The CDR3 sequence: CAACSGKERNEQFF. The CDR3 DNA is TGTGCCGCCTGTAGCGGTAAAGAGCGGAATGAGCAGTTCTTC.

This sequence joins TRBV30 and TRBJ1-2; D is uncertain. V was trimmed by 0 bases and J by 8 bases, leaving 16 bases between them. Germline CDR1 GTSNPN, CDR2 SVGIG (reference sequence). The CDR3 extends over 14 amino acids. CDR3 coding DNA: TGTGCCTGGAGTGTACTCGTAACCGGTGTGGGCTACACCTTC. It yields the protein CAWSVLVTGVGYTF.

This clone was observed many times. This rearrangement joins TRBV30 to TRBJ2-5; D gene ambiguous. The germline V gene has CDR1 GTSNPN and CDR2 SVGIG (reference sequence). CDR3 length: 12 residues. Trimming pared 0 bases from V and 5 bases from J, leaving 7 bases between. CDR3 loop: CAWSVQGETQYF. The CDR3 DNA is TGTGCCTGGAGTGTCCAAGGGGAGACCCAGTACTTC.

This chain joins TRBV5-1 and TRBJ2-1; 7 positions agree with TRBD2. V gave up 1 base and J gave up 7 bases; unmatched junction bases: 5. Germline lookup yields CDR1 SGHRS and CDR2 YFSETQ. CDR3 length: 14 amino acids. In nucleotides, the CDR3 is TGCGCCAGCAGCTTGAAGCGGGAAATGAATGAGCAGTTCTTC. It encodes CASSLKREMNEQFF.